What follows is one TCR beta chain and its context. This sample is part of a study of patients and donors after allogeneic stem cell transplantation. This CDR3 has 12 amino acids. The germline V and J ends were trimmed by 11 bases and 4 bases, with 11 bases remaining between them. TCRdb passed the RT-PCR reads through MiXCR, listing each CDR3 protein once. Here the sample spans about 150,000 distinct CDR3 sequences, over 30% being singletons. The chain has TRBV12-3 or TRBV12-4 and TRBJ1-4; D is uncertain. The clonotype was recovered from a human donor who was either an allogeneic HSCT recipient or a stem cell or donor lymphocyte infusion donor (not recorded which). It is not recorded whose cells these are; they may come from a transplant donor. Sequencing was carried out using blood, either unsorted or a sorted T cell fraction (not recorded which). The CDR3 spells CACTTGNEKLFF. CDR3 DNA sequence: TGTGCCTGTACGACCGGTAATGAAAAACTGTTTTTT.